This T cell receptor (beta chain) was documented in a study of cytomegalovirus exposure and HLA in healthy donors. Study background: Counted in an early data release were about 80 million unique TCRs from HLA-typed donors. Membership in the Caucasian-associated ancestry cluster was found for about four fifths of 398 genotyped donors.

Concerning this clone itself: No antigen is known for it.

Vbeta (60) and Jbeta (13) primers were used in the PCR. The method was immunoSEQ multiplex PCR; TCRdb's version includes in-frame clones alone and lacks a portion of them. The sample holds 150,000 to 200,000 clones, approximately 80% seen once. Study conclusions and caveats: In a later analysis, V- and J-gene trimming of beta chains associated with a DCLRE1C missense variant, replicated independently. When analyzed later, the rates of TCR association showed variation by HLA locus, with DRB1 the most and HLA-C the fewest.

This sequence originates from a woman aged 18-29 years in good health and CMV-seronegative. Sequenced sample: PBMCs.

The CDR3 region is CASSPSWGEDTGELFF. DNA for the CDR3: TGTGCCAGCAGTCCCTCTTGGGGGGAAGACACCGGGGAGCTGTTTTTT. The V call is TRBV27, the J call TRBJ2-2; TRBD2 is a possible D gene (6 bases). CDR1 MNHEY and CDR2 SMNVEV come from the germline V gene (reference sequence). The V and J ends lost 5 bases and 3 bases respectively, with 16 bases between them. The CDR3 has 16 amino acids.